These 13 T cell receptor beta chains share one sample of origin, sequenced in a study of STAT5B mutations in CD4+ large granular lymphocyte leukemia. Generated by immunoSEQ multiplex PCR, the TCRdb table keeps only in-frame clones and is missing some. The sample includes approximately 35,000 clones, roughly 82% seen only once; the top ten take 2% to 3%. Sequences were obtained from CD4+ T cells from blood buffy coats. The receptors here all came from a human donor in good health.

J is TRBJ2-7 and V is TRBV23-1; 8 bases are a match to TRBD1. TRBV23-1 is given ORF status, its function remaining uncertain. This CDR3 comprises 15 residues. With V trimmed by 4 bases and J by 2 bases, 7 bases remained unmatched. The chain's CDR3 is CASSPRTTGAYEQYF. The DNA for the CDR3 is TGCGCCAGCAGTCCCCGGACGACAGGGGCCTACGAGCAGTACTTC.

The chain combines TRBV9 with TRBJ1-4; TRBD1 matches at 7 bases. The CDR3 has 16 amino acids. The V and J ends lost 4 bases and 5 bases, in that order; junction bases with no gene match: 11. Germline values: CDR1 SGDLS, CDR2 YYNGEE. The CDR3 loop is CASSPPGQEPNEKLFF. For the CDR3, the DNA is TGTGCCAGCAGCCCCCCCGGACAGGAGCCGAATGAAAAACTGTTTTTT.

The chain is built from TRBV5-6 and TRBJ1-2, with TRBD1 as a possible D gene (5 bases). Germline assignment: CDR1 SGHDT and CDR2 YYEEEE. The CDR3 has 13 residues. Trimming pared 0 bases from V and 3 bases from J, leaving 6 bases between. The CDR3 loop reads CASSLVRDYGYTF. The DNA of the CDR3 is TGTGCCAGCAGCTTGGTCAGGGACTATGGCTACACCTTC.

The chain links TRBV29-1 to TRBJ1-2; D not resolved. V lost 2 bases and J lost 4, with 14 bases in between. Germline V gene sequence: CDR1 SQVTM, CDR2 ANQGSEA. CDR3 size: 14 residues. In DNA, the CDR3 is TGCAGCGTTGAACGTCGGGGTTCCTCCTATGGCTACACCTTC. This encodes CSVERRGSSYGYTF.

This clone is a singleton in its sample. V is TRBV27 and J is TRBJ2-2, with D maybe TRBD2 (5 bases). Germline V CDR1 and CDR2: MNHEY, SMNVEV (reference sequence). Trimming took 3 bases from V and 1 from J, leaving 6 bases between them. The CDR3 extends over 14 amino acids. The CDR3 loop is CASSFGGNTGELFF. CDR3 coding DNA: TGTGCCAGCAGTTTCGGAGGGAACACCGGGGAGCTGTTTTTT.

This clone was picked up one time. This chain links TRBV5-1 with TRBJ1-4; tentative D call: TRBD1 (6 bases). The CDR3 contains 15 residues. The germline V gene has CDR1 SGHRS and CDR2 YFSETQ. V gave up 3 bases and J gave up 5 bases, with 14 bases separating them. The CDR3 sequence is CASSWNRAENEKLFF. The CDR3 DNA follows: TGCGCCAGCAGCTGGAACAGGGCCGAAAATGAAAAACTGTTTTTT.

This clone has just a few counts. The chain couples TRBV7-2 to TRBJ1-5; a weak D match, TRBD1 (6 bases). Trimming cost V 1 base and J 1 base, with 8 bases left between them. This CDR3 spans 15 amino acids. Germline lookup yields CDR1 SGHTA and CDR2 FQGNSA. The CDR3 here is CASSLVQGSNQPQHF. CDR3 in DNA: TGTGCCAGCAGCTTAGTGCAGGGGAGCAATCAGCCCCAGCATTTT.

The CDR3 region has the DNA TGTGCCAGCAGCTTTCCGGGGCAGGGGGCGAACACCGGGGAGCTGTTTTTT. Protein: CASSFPGQGANTGELFF. The rearrangement links TRBV5-5 to TRBJ2-2, with 7 bases that match TRBD1. The CDR3 contains 17 residues. The V gene's germline CDR1 is SGHKS and CDR2 YYEKEE (reference sequence). Trimming cost V 2 bases and J 0 bases; bases outside gene matches: 7.

The V call is TRBV5-3, the J call TRBJ2-6, with D hard to call. TRBV5-3 qualifies as an ORF whose function is uncertain. The V and J ends lost 4 bases and 0 bases respectively, with 17 bases between them. This CDR3 region has 18 residues. The CDR3 bases are TGTGCCAGAAGCAAAAACAGCAATACGTTCTCTGGGGCCAACGTCCTGACTTTC. Its translation: CARSKNSNTFSGANVLTF.

This clone was seen only a few times. The chain employs TRBV7-9 and TRBJ1-4; TRBD1 matches 7 bases. CDR3 length: 15 residues. The V gene end was trimmed by 2 bases and the J gene end by 8 bases; junction bases not matched to a gene: 8. Germline V gives CDR1 SEHNR, CDR2 FQNEAQ (reference sequence). CDR3 residues: CASSLTGAGEEKLFF. CDR3 coding DNA: TGTGCCAGCAGCTTAACAGGGGCAGGGGAGGAAAAACTGTTTTTT.

This chain joins TRBV6-1 and TRBJ1-1; a possible D gene is TRBD1 (6 bases). The CDR3 length is 13 residues. Germline V gives CDR1 MNHNS, CDR2 SASEGT. V was pared by 3 bases and J by 9 bases, with 14 bases between. In nucleotides, the CDR3 is TGTGCCAGCAGTGAGGGGGGGGCTGGGAAAGCTTTCTTT. Protein sequence: CASSEGGAGKAFF.

This clone was seen only a few times. CDR3 sequence (DNA): TGTGCCAGCAGTCAGGGGGCAGGGACTGGTTCACCCCTCCACTTT. Protein sequence: CASSQGAGTGSPLHF. The rearrangement links TRBV2 to TRBJ1-6, with 8 bases lining up with TRBD1. V lost 5 bases to trimming and J lost 9 bases; unmatched junction nucleotides: 9. The CDR3 consists of 15 residues. Germline-derived CDR1 and CDR2 are SNHLY and FYNNEI. The variable domain in full, with the rest retrieved from reference TRBV2 and TRBJ1-6, is EPEVTQTPSHQVTQMGQEVILRCVPISNHLYFYWYRQILGQKVEFLVSFYNNEISEKSEIFDDQFSVERPDGSNFTLKIRSTKLEDSAMYFCASSQGAGTGSPLHFGNGTRLTVT.

This clone showed up just a few times. V and J are TRBV5-4 and TRBJ2-3, with 7 bases aligning to TRBD1. J was trimmed by 4 bases and V by 3 bases; bases with no gene match: 5. The CDR3 has 14 amino acids. Germline V lookup: CDR1 SGHNT, CDR2 YYREEE (reference sequence). CDR3 protein: CASSSGQMPDTQYF. The DNA of the CDR3 is TGTGCCAGCAGCTCGGGACAGATGCCAGATACGCAGTATTTT.